The 17 T cell receptor beta chains listed next were all sequenced from one sample in a study of regulatory T cells in long-lasting Graves disease. The time point was: newly diagnosed GD, antithyroid drugs for less than 3 months. Isolated PBMC RNA provided the starting material for the TCR library. HTBI primers from iRepertoire and Arm-PCR of CDR3 regions yielded the TCR beta libraries. TCRdb re-derived calls from the multiplex PCR reads in MiXCR, one entry per CDR3 protein. The sample includes 450,000 to 700,000 distinct CDR3 sequences, less than 15% of them seen just once. The data were also submitted as part of a second study, on T cells in Graves' hyperthyroidism and ophthalmopathy.

The sample in question was peripheral blood mononuclear cells (PBMCs), obtained at new diagnosis, from a patient treated with antithyroid drugs. Receptor source: a young man with Graves disease.

V and J are TRBV20-1 and TRBJ2-7; 11 bases agree with TRBD2. This CDR3 is built from 15 residues. Germline V gene sequence: CDR1 DFQATT, CDR2 SNEGSKA (reference sequence). V lost 3 bases, J lost 7 bases, and 11 bases stayed unmatched. The DNA of the CDR3 is TGCAGTGCTAGTCCCGGGACTAGCGGATACAATGAGCAGTACTTC. Encoded protein: CSASPGTSGYNEQYF.

This clonotype was counted between two and nine times. The gene calls are TRBV18 and TRBJ2-7; TRBD1 matches 7 bases. The CDR3 totals 15 residues. Germline lookup yields CDR1 KGHSH and CDR2 LQKENI. V gave up 6 bases and J gave up 0 bases; unmatched junction bases: 8. The CDR3: CASSAGGRHSYEQYF. DNA of the CDR3: TGTGCCAGCTCTGCAGGGGGAAGGCACTCCTACGAGCAGTACTTC.

This clonotype was seen repeatedly, ten times or more. This sequence joins TRBV7-6 and TRBJ1-3; D uncertain. Germline values: CDR1 SGHVS, CDR2 FNYEAQ. The CDR3 loop spans 16 amino acids. Trimming cost V 3 bases and J 0 bases, with 12 bases left between them. The chain's CDR3 is CASSFLETNSGNTIYF. The DNA for the CDR3 is TGTGCCAGCAGCTTCTTGGAGACCAACTCTGGAAACACCATATATTTT.

This clonotype was counted many times. The chain joins TRBV27 to TRBJ1-4, with D unclear. The CDR3 sequence is 14 residues long. V shed 4 bases and J shed 3 bases, with 9 bases lying between them. Germline V gene lookup returns CDR1 MNHEY and CDR2 SMNVEV (reference sequence). The CDR3 nucleotides are TGTGCCAGCAGTTCGGCAGTTTCTAATGAAAAACTGTTTTTT. It is translated as CASSSAVSNEKLFF.

Details on this clonotype: A read error is the likely source, as a far larger clone sits one nucleotide away. This chain connects TRBV9 to TRBJ2-7, with D possibly being TRBD2 (5 bases). Germline loops: CDR1 SGDLS, CDR2 YYNGEE. Deletions cut 4 bases from V and 7 bases from J, with 18 bases between. CDR3 size: 14 residues. The CDR3 DNA reads TGTGCCAGCAGCCCGGGGTCCACGGGCGATGAGCAGTACTTC. It specifies CASSPGSTGDEQYF.

In this sample, this clonotype turned up many times. The chain joins TRBV5-1 to TRBJ2-1; 12 bases agree with TRBD2. The CDR3 spans 19 residues. In germline, CDR1 is SGHRS, CDR2 YFSETQ. The V and J ends lost 0 bases and 3 bases, in that order; junction bases with no gene match: 10. In DNA, the CDR3 is TGCGCCAGCAGCTTGGACGCCATCCTAGCGGGGGGGGGCTACAATGAGCAGTTCTTC. Translated: CASSLDAILAGGGYNEQFF.

This clonotype occurred once. The chain links TRBV10-3 to TRBJ2-7; possibly TRBD1 for D (6 bases). There are 16 residues in the CDR3. Trimming took 0 bases from V and 3 from J, leaving 15 bases between them. Germline-derived CDR1 and CDR2 are ENHRY and SYGVKD. The CDR3 protein is CAISESKGDNYYEQYF. The DNA of the CDR3 is TGTGCCATCAGTGAGTCAAAAGGGGACAATTACTACGAGCAGTACTTC.

This clonotype was found a few times. The chain employs TRBV18 and TRBJ2-7, with 11 bases aligning to TRBD2. V dropped 1 base and J dropped 2; count of bases not matched to a gene: 1. There are 15 residues in the CDR3. CDR1 and CDR2 (germline): KGHSH, LQKENI. DNA for the CDR3: TGTGCCAGCTCACCACGACTAGCGGGACCCTACGAGCAGTACTTC. Its translation: CASSPRLAGPYEQYF.

This clonotype has a count of ten or more. The chain has TRBV28 and TRBJ2-7, with no clear D. Deletions cut 5 bases from V and 2 bases from J, with 13 bases between. This CDR3 has 14 residues. Germline V gene data show CDR1 as MDHEN and CDR2 as SYDVKM. CDR3 DNA: TGTGCCAGCAGTCCCCGAGGCACAGCCTACGAGCAGTACTTC. Translated: CASSPRGTAYEQYF. The full variable domain, rest sourced from reference TRBV28 and TRBJ2-7, is DVKVTQSSRYLVKRTGEKVFLECVQDMDHENMFWYRQDPGLGLRLIYFSYDVKMKEKGDIPEGYSVSREKKERFSLILESASTNQTSMYLCASSPRGTAYEQYFGPGTRLTVT.

J is TRBJ1-5 and V is TRBV11-2, with D tentatively TRBD1 (5 bases). The ends were cut back, 4 bases at V and 5 bases at J, with 15 bases in the middle. The germline V gene encodes CDR1 SGHAT and CDR2 FQNNGV. The CDR3 spans 15 residues. In DNA, the CDR3 is TGTGCCAGCAGCTCGGGCCCCAGGGAGGATCAGCCCCAGCATTTT. The encoded protein is CASSSGPREDQPQHF.

J is TRBJ2-1 and V is TRBV18, with 8 nucleotides matching TRBD1. With the DNA end fitting TRBJ2-5 better, the J assignment may be wrong. The CDR3 is 15 residues long. CDR1 and CDR2 from the germline V gene are KGHSH and LQKENI. The chain's CDR3 is CASSPLTGADGDQYF. The CDR3 region has the DNA TGTGCCAGCTCACCGTTGACAGGGGCCGATGGTGACCAGTACTTC.

In its sample, this clonotype was seen many times. The chain has TRBV6-5 and TRBJ2-7, with 7 nucleotides matching TRBD1. Germline assignment: CDR1 MNHEY and CDR2 SVGAGI. V was pared by 2 bases and J by 3 bases, with 4 bases of the junction left unmatched. The CDR3 has 14 residues. CDR3 region: CASSYRDSYYEQYF. The CDR3 nucleotides read TGTGCCAGCAGTTACCGGGACAGTTACTACGAGCAGTACTTC.

V and J are TRBV19 and TRBJ2-6, with 8 positions matching TRBD1. V lost 4 bases to trimming and J lost 4 bases; unmatched junction nucleotides: 6. The CDR3 has 16 residues. Germline assignment: CDR1 LNHDA and CDR2 SQIVND (reference sequence). CDR3 nucleotide sequence: TGTGCCAGTAGTACGACCGGGACAGGAGGGGCCAACGTCCTGACTTTC. It encodes CASSTTGTGGANVLTF.

This clonotype has just a few counts. This clone may be a read error of a much larger clone one base away. The chain is built from TRBV29-1 and TRBJ2-7; the D gene is possibly TRBD1 (5 bases). The germline gives CDR1 SQVTM, CDR2 ANQGSEA. Trimming removed 1 base from V and 2 bases from J, with 12 bases in between. CDR3 length: 14 amino acids. The CDR3 reads CSVEVRGKPYEQYF. The CDR3 bases are TGCAGCGTTGAAGTTAGGGGCAAGCCCTACGAGCAGTACTTC.

In its sample, this clonotype was seen many times. This sequence joins TRBV20-1 and TRBJ2-7; maybe TRBD2 (6 bases). Germline V gives CDR1 DFQATT, CDR2 SNEGSKA (reference sequence). V lost 4 bases to trimming and J lost 4 bases, with 23 bases between them. This CDR3 has 16 amino acids. The CDR3 loop reads CSAMDRVGRGGYEQYF. The CDR3 nucleotides are TGCAGTGCTATGGATCGAGTGGGGCGGGGAGGATACGAGCAGTACTTC.

This clonotype was recorded only once. The J gene is TRBJ2-3, the V gene TRBV14; D might be TRBD1 (6 bases). Trimming stripped 0 bases from V and 5 bases from J, with 12 bases between. Germline V lookup: CDR1 SGHDN, CDR2 FVKESK. This CDR3 has 15 amino acids. CDR3 coding DNA: TGTGCCAGCAGCCAAGATGCAGGGGCGGTAGATACGCAGTATTTT. Encoded protein: CASSQDAGAVDTQYF.

In its sample, this clonotype was seen many times. The V call is TRBV28, the J call TRBJ2-3; 7 nucleotides agree with TRBD2. The CDR3 is 12 amino acids. CDR1 is MDHEN and CDR2 is SYDVKM in the germline V gene. The V and J ends lost 3 bases and 7 bases, in that order; junction bases with no gene match: 1. The CDR3 DNA follows: TGTGCCAGCAGTTTCGGGGGGAATACGCAGTATTTT. Its translation: CASSFGGNTQYF.